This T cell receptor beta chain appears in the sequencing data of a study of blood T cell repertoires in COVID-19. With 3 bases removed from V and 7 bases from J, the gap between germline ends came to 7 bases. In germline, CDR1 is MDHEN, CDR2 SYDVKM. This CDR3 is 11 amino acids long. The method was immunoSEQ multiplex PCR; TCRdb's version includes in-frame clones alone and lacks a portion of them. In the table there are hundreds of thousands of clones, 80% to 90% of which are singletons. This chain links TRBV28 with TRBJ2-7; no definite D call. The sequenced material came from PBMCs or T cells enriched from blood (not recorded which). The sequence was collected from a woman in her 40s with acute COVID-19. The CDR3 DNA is TGTGCCAGCAGTTTCGGGTGGGAGCAGTACTTC. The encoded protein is CASSFGWEQYF.